One and the same sample provided the 32 T cell receptor beta chains below, sequenced in a study of TIL therapy for anti-PD-1-resistant metastatic lung cancer. Indicated time point: pre-treatment sample, taken before nivolumab and TIL therapy. This was the immunoSEQ v3 assay. Using immunoSEQ multiplex PCR, the repertoire was profiled, and TCRdb retains in-frame clones only, with some absent. Of some 43,000 clones listed, around 79% were seen once; the top ten hold over 13%. This material consisted of blood, taken at baseline. All receptors come from a man aged 70-80 years with non-small cell lung cancer.

The V and J genes are TRBV11-3 and TRBJ2-3; D possibly corresponds to TRBD1 (6 bases). The germline gives CDR1 SGHNT, CDR2 YENEEA. The V end was cut by 4 bases, the J end by 4 bases, with 12 bases between. This CDR3 is built from 14 residues. CDR3: CASSSGAGSDTQYF. The CDR3 DNA sequence: TGTGCCAGCAGCTCAGGGGCAGGGTCAGATACGCAGTATTTT.

The rearrangement uses TRBV28 and TRBJ1-1; 8 positions agree with TRBD1. V lost 6 bases, J lost 5 bases, and 8 bases stayed unmatched. Germline V gene data show CDR1 as MDHEN and CDR2 as SYDVKM. The CDR3 runs 14 residues. CDR3 coding DNA: TGTGCCAGCAGATCAGGGGACAGGAAAACTGAAGCTTTCTTT. This encodes CASRSGDRKTEAFF.

The V and J genes are TRBV7-9 and TRBJ1-4, with D tentatively TRBD1 (5 bases). Germline CDR1 reads SEHNR; CDR2 reads FQNEAQ (reference sequence). This CDR3 contains 14 residues. The V and J ends lost 5 bases and 6 bases respectively, with 13 bases between them. The CDR3 protein is CASSPQGSYEKLFF. The DNA for the CDR3 is TGTGCCAGCAGCCCTCAGGGCTCGTATGAAAAACTGTTTTTT.

This clone has only a few counts. The junction departs from the called germline gene at one end, perhaps through a read error. CDR3 loop: CASTQGGDRGPNEQFF. The CDR3 DNA is TGTGCCAGCACCCAAGGGGGGGACAGGGGGCCCAATGAGCAGTTCTTC. The chain combines TRBV4-2 with TRBJ2-1, with 12 positions matching TRBD1. Germline CDR1 and CDR2: LGHNA and YNFKEQ. This CDR3 has 16 amino acids.

The rearrangement uses TRBV6-5 and TRBJ2-1; D gene unclear. The CDR3 loop spans 11 amino acids. V was shortened by 7 bases and J by 4 bases, with 5 bases between the two germline ends. Germline V gene lookup returns CDR1 MNHEY and CDR2 SVGAGI. The CDR3 loop is CASTHYNEQFF. The CDR3 DNA is TGTGCCAGCACCCATTACAATGAGCAGTTCTTC.

In its sample, this clone was seen a few times. The chain couples TRBV25-1 to TRBJ1-5, with 8 bases matching TRBD1. Trimming cost V 2 bases and J 3 bases; bases outside gene matches: 6. The CDR3 covers 16 residues. Germline assignment: CDR1 MGHDK and CDR2 SYGVNS. The CDR3 sequence: CASSEGGRGPNQPQHF. The CDR3 DNA follows: TGTGCCAGCAGTGAAGGAGGCAGGGGGCCCAATCAGCCCCAGCATTTT.

This clone was found a few times. The CDR3 region is CSVGPGQLYGYTF. The CDR3, as DNA: TGCAGCGTGGGACCGGGGCAGCTCTATGGCTACACCTTC. J is TRBJ1-2 and V is TRBV29-1; TRBD1 is a possible D gene (5 bases). V lost 6 bases, J lost 4 bases, and 15 bases lay in between. Germline V CDR1 and CDR2: SQVTM, ANQGSEA. CDR3 length equals 13 residues.

The chain recombines TRBV28 with TRBJ2-5, with D maybe TRBD2 (6 bases). The CDR3 runs to 14 residues. CDR1 and CDR2 from the germline V gene are MDHEN and SYDVKM. Trimming pared 3 bases from V and 5 bases from J, leaving 13 bases between. The CDR3 DNA reads TGTGCCAGCAGTTTCGGGGGACGTTACGAGACCCAGTACTTC. Translation: CASSFGGRYETQYF.

This clone was detected only a few times. The V and J genes are TRBV19 and TRBJ2-7; D is ambiguous. From germline, CDR1 is LNHDA and CDR2 SQIVND (reference sequence). Trimming took 9 bases from V and 3 from J, leaving 15 bases between them. This CDR3 has 13 residues. CDR3 nucleotides: TGTGCCAGCGGTCCTAGGAATAGCTACGAGCAGTACTTC. This sequence encodes CASGPRNSYEQYF.

The DNA for the CDR3 is TGCGCCAGCAGCTTGGAGGCAGGGGGTAATTCACCCCTCCACTTT. Residues: CASSLEAGGNSPLHF. The chain joins TRBV5-1 to TRBJ1-6; 7 bases fit TRBD1. The V gene end was trimmed by 0 bases and the J gene end by 6 bases; junction bases not matched to a gene: 3. The CDR3 is 15 amino acids. From germline, CDR1 is SGHRS and CDR2 YFSETQ. Combining the CDR3 with reference TRBV5-1 and TRBJ1-6 gives the whole variable domain KAGVTQTPRYLIKTRGQQVTLSCSPISGHRSVSWYQQTPGQGLQFLFEYFSETQRNKGNFPGRFSGRQFSNSRSEMNVSTLELGDSALYLCASSLEAGGNSPLHFGNGTRLTVT.

For this clone: Sequence at one end of the junction differs from germline and may be a read error. V usage is TRBV27 and J usage is TRBJ2-7; D is undetermined. The CDR3 length is 13 residues. Germline CDR1 and CDR2: MNHEY and SMNVEV (reference sequence). CDR3 residues: CASSLKTTRSLHF. The CDR3, as DNA: TGTGCCAGCAGTCTAAAAACTACGAGGTCCCTTCACTTC.

The chain is built from TRBV15 and TRBJ1-1, with a tentative D call TRBD1 (5 bases). This CDR3 spans 14 amino acids. The V and J ends lost 4 bases and 1 base respectively, with 10 bases between them. The germline gives CDR1 LNHNV, CDR2 YYDKDF (reference sequence). The CDR3 DNA follows: TGTGCCACCAGCAAGTGGGGGGGGAACACTGAAGCTTTCTTT. Translating it yields CATSKWGGNTEAFF.

The rearrangement links TRBV11-2 to TRBJ1-2, with 11 bases that match TRBD1. The CDR3 runs 15 residues. Germline CDR1 is SGHAT and CDR2 is FQNNGV. V shed 4 bases and J 6 bases; nucleotides not matched to a gene: 7. CDR3 protein: CASSSDWTGGDGYTF. The DNA for the CDR3 is TGTGCCAGCAGCTCCGACTGGACAGGGGGCGATGGCTACACCTTC.

The chain recombines TRBV30 with TRBJ1-1; TRBD1 matches at 7 bases. Trimming cost V 4 bases and J 6 bases; bases outside gene matches: 2. Germline V gene sequence: CDR1 GTSNPN, CDR2 SVGIG (reference sequence). There are 11 residues in the CDR3. CDR3 amino acids: CAWKGQSEAFF. The CDR3 region has the DNA TGTGCCTGGAAGGGACAGTCTGAAGCTTTCTTT.

The chain uses TRBV7-2 and TRBJ2-1; 8 bases match TRBD1. This CDR3 is 15 amino acids long. Germline CDR1 and CDR2: SGHTA and FQGNSA. The V segment lost 5 bases and the J segment 6 bases; nucleotides outside the gene matches: 9. This CDR3 is CASSRPGTGRNEQFF. In DNA form, the CDR3 reads TGTGCCAGCAGCAGACCCGGGACAGGACGCAATGAGCAGTTCTTC.

The chain carries TRBV11-2 and TRBJ2-3; D is ambiguous. The CDR3 contains 14 residues. Looked up from germline, CDR1 is SGHAT and CDR2 is FQNNGV. V lost 0 bases to trimming and J lost 1 base, with 5 bases between them. The chain's CDR3 is CASSLDRGTDTQYF. The CDR3 bases are TGTGCCAGCAGCTTAGATCGGGGCACAGATACGCAGTATTTT. The full variable domain, its missing parts supplied by reference TRBV11-2 and TRBJ2-3, is EAGVAQSPRYKIIEKRQSVAFWCNPISGHATLYWYQQILGQGPKLLIQFQNNGVVDDSQLPKDRFSAERLKGVDSTLKIQPAKLEDSAVYLCASSLDRGTDTQYFGPGTRLTVL.

This clone was counted only a few times. V and J are TRBV19 and TRBJ2-7, with 7 bases that match TRBD1. This CDR3 spans 15 amino acids. Germline CDR1 reads LNHDA; CDR2 reads SQIVND (reference sequence). V gave up 1 base and J gave up 3 bases; unmatched junction bases: 6. As DNA, the CDR3 is TGTGCCAGTAGTATAGTGTCGGGACAGAACTACGAGCAGTACTTC. This sequence encodes CASSIVSGQNYEQYF.

This chain connects TRBV27 to TRBJ2-7, with D maybe TRBD1 (6 bases). CDR1 is MNHEY, CDR2 SMNVEV, per germline (reference sequence). Trimming pared 2 bases from V and 6 bases from J, leaving 17 bases between. The CDR3 covers 15 residues. The CDR3 nucleotides are TGTGCCAGCAGTTTAAGTGCCACAGGGATGCGCGAGCAGTACTTC. Protein sequence: CASSLSATGMREQYF.

The chain has TRBV30 and TRBJ2-7; D remains ambiguous. V shed 4 bases and J shed 0 bases, with 10 bases lying between them. The germline V gene encodes CDR1 GTSNPN and CDR2 SVGIG (reference sequence). The CDR3 is made up of 13 amino acids. This chain's CDR3 is CAWMARSSYEQYF. The CDR3 DNA sequence: TGTGCCTGGATGGCTCGAAGCTCCTACGAGCAGTACTTC.

This rearrangement joins TRBV27 to TRBJ1-3; TRBD1 is a possible D gene (6 bases). The CDR3 extends over 16 amino acids. Germline V gene data show CDR1 as MNHEY and CDR2 as SMNVEV (reference sequence). V dropped 5 bases and J dropped 2 bases, with 16 bases sitting between them. CDR3: CASSPHDRLAGNTIYF. CDR3 nucleotides: TGTGCCAGCAGTCCCCACGACAGGTTGGCTGGAAACACCATATATTTT.

V is TRBV7-8 and J is TRBJ2-7, with TRBD2 matching 7 bases. This CDR3 spans 14 amino acids. The germline V gene encodes CDR1 SGHVS and CDR2 FQNEAQ. V lost 3 bases to trimming and J lost 3 bases; unmatched junction nucleotides: 5. The CDR3: CASSFSGGGYEQYF. The DNA for the CDR3 is TGTGCCAGCAGCTTTTCAGGCGGGGGCTACGAGCAGTACTTC.

V and J are TRBV19 and TRBJ2-7; 7 nucleotides match TRBD2. The CDR3 consists of 17 residues. CDR1 LNHDA and CDR2 SQIVND come from the germline V gene (reference sequence). Losses at the gene ends were 5 bases for V and 2 bases for J; bases not matched to a gene: 15. Here the CDR3 DNA reads TGTGCCAGTAGTCCCAGCGCCCTAGCGGTCCTTACCTACGAGCAGTACTTC. Amino acid sequence: CASSPSALAVLTYEQYF. Variable domain in full (rest from reference TRBV19 and TRBJ2-7): DGGITQSPKYLFRKEGQNVTLSCEQNLNHDAMYWYRQDPGQGLRLIYYSQIVNDFQKGDIAEGYSVSREKKESFPLTVTSAQKNPTAFYLCASSPSALAVLTYEQYFGPGTRLTVT.

This rearrangement joins TRBV7-9 to TRBJ2-1, with TRBD2 matching over 8 bases. From germline, CDR1 is SEHNR and CDR2 FQNEAQ (reference sequence). With V trimmed by 1 base and J by 0 bases, 11 bases remained unmatched. This CDR3 is 19 amino acids long. Here the CDR3 DNA reads TGTGCCAGCAGCTTAGTAGTAGGAGTCCTAGCGGGCTCCTACAATGAGCAGTTCTTC. It yields the protein CASSLVVGVLAGSYNEQFF.

The chain is built from TRBV11-2 and TRBJ2-7; D unresolved. The CDR3 covers 15 residues. Germline-derived CDR1 and CDR2 are SGHAT and FQNNGV. Trimming cost V 5 bases and J 3 bases, with 17 bases left between them. CDR3 protein: CASSPTFGSFYEQYF. CDR3 nucleotide sequence: TGTGCCAGCAGCCCCACCTTCGGAAGCTTCTACGAGCAGTACTTC. Looking up the rest from reference TRBV11-2 and TRBJ2-7 gives the full variable domain: EAGVAQSPRYKIIEKRQSVAFWCNPISGHATLYWYQQILGQGPKLLIQFQNNGVVDDSQLPKDRFSAERLKGVDSTLKIQPAKLEDSAVYLCASSPTFGSFYEQYFGPGTRLTVT.

The chain combines TRBV29-1 with TRBJ1-1; D not resolved. Germline CDR1 is SQVTM and CDR2 is ANQGSEA. The CDR3 totals 16 residues. Deletions cut 4 bases from V and 2 bases from J, with 20 bases between. DNA for the CDR3: TGCAGCGTTGGAGGGTCCCGGGGAGGAGTTAACACTGAAGCTTTCTTT. It translates to CSVGGSRGGVNTEAFF. The whole variable domain, filled in from reference TRBV29-1 and TRBJ1-1, reads SAVISQKPSRDICQRGTSLTIQCQVDSQVTMMFWYRQQPGQSLTLIATANQGSEATYESGFVIDKFPISRPNLTFSTLTVSNMSPEDSSIYLCSVGGSRGGVNTEAFFGQGTRLTVV.

The genes are TRBV6-5 and TRBJ2-1; no definite D call. The length of the CDR3 is 12 residues. The V gene's germline CDR1 is MNHEY and CDR2 SVGAGI. Trimming shortened V by 7 bases and J by 10 bases, and 14 bases separated the two germline ends. CDR3: CASKRSVGEQFF. Written as DNA, the CDR3 is TGTGCCAGCAAACGTTCGGTGGGGGAGCAGTTCTTC.

This chain uses TRBV29-1 with TRBJ1-1, with a weak D call TRBD1 (5 bases). Trimming stripped 4 bases from V and 10 bases from J, with 25 bases between. This CDR3 comprises 15 residues. Germline lookup yields CDR1 SQVTM and CDR2 ANQGSEA. In DNA form, the CDR3 reads TGCAGCGTTGGGGGCCGGGACCGTACTCAGCGTGGAGCTTTCTTT. Protein: CSVGGRDRTQRGAFF.

This chain links TRBV11-2 with TRBJ1-6; D unclear. CDR1 is SGHAT, CDR2 FQNNGV, per germline. CDR3 length equals 17 residues. Trimming took off 6 bases at V and 7 bases at J, with 22 bases between the two ends. In nucleotides, the CDR3 is TGTGCCAGCAGTACAAACCAGAGACTCACGCCCAATTCACCCCTCCACTTT. This sequence encodes CASSTNQRLTPNSPLHF.

The rearrangement links TRBV5-1 to TRBJ2-5, with D unresolved. Trimming left V 0 bases short and J 4 bases short, with 4 bases between. The CDR3 sequence is 12 residues long. Per germline, CDR1 SGHRS and CDR2 YFSETQ. The CDR3: CASSLEGETQYF. CDR3 sequence (DNA): TGCGCCAGCAGCTTGGAGGGAGAGACCCAGTACTTC.

V and J are TRBV9 and TRBJ2-1, with 9 bases fitting TRBD2. Germline V gives CDR1 SGDLS, CDR2 YYNGEE. The V segment lost 7 bases and the J segment 4 bases; nucleotides outside the gene matches: 3. The CDR3 loop spans 13 amino acids. CDR3 region: CASSTSGYNEQFF. CDR3 in DNA: TGTGCCAGCTCAACTAGCGGGTACAATGAGCAGTTCTTC.

The chain has TRBV5-8 and TRBJ2-7; no reliable D call. CDR1 and CDR2 (germline): SGHTS, YDEGEE. Trimming stripped 1 base from V and 6 bases from J, with 5 bases between. The length of the CDR3 is 11 residues. CDR3 in amino acids: CASSLWSEQYF. CDR3 nucleotide sequence: TGTGCCAGCAGCTTGTGGTCCGAGCAGTACTTC.

The CDR3 region is CASSLSTDTQYF. For the CDR3, the DNA is TGTGCCAGCAGCCTTAGCACAGATACGCAGTATTTT. V is TRBV11-3 and J is TRBJ2-3; D gene unclear. The CDR3 loop spans 12 amino acids. V was pared by 5 bases and J by 0 bases, with 3 bases between. Germline V CDR1 and CDR2: SGHNT, YENEEA.